The clone carrying this T cell receptor (beta chain) was counted between two and nine times. The germline V gene has CDR1 MGHDK and CDR2 SYGVNS. The CDR3 consists of 13 residues. Deletions cut 1 base from V and 10 bases from J, with 8 bases between. The record originates from a study of cytotoxic CD8 clonotypes in ibrutinib-treated CLL. Here immunoSEQ multiplex PCR was the method, and the copy in TCRdb shows in-frame clones only, minus some. The sample yields roughly 180,000 clones, about four fifths seen once. The sequence derives from a human donor with chronic lymphocytic leukemia. V is TRBV25-1 and J is TRBJ1-6; D is unresolved. The source material was PBMCs, sampled after 24 months of ibrutinib treatment. The CDR3 spells CASSEFTGSPLHF. The CDR3 DNA reads TGTGCCAGCAGTGAATTTACGGGGTCACCCCTCCACTTT.